This T cell receptor (beta chain) was sequenced during a study of blood T cell repertoires in COVID-19 (dated by TCRdb to 2020 to 2021). For the wider study: The collaborator samples originated in the United States, Italy and Spain and spanned the acute and convalescent phases of COVID-19. The material from the prospective study consisted of cDNA or gDNA derived from T cells, B-cell-depleted T cells, or PBMCs. Subjects who had been exposed to COVID-19, were actively infected with it, or had recovered from it provided the deeply sampled blood TCRbeta repertoires that made up the dataset. A freely available public database, intended as a resource for researchers studying the immune response to SARS-CoV-2, is where the repertoires were released. The samples were drawn from the first 160 participants of the ongoing ImmuneRACE study and from 950 to 1,500 subjects provided by 6 global collaborators. Sample metadata almost always included a de-identified subject ID, COVID-19 status, age in years and sex. Where available, HLA class I and class II types were obtained from metadata supplied by the sample provider rather than from assay-based typing. The paper as a whole reports these results and caveats: Clinical and demographic metadata were provided uncurated, with the amount varying by source and participant.

This clone was counted a single time. Its antigen remains undetermined. No base quality values were provided; no much bigger clone lies one nucleotide off. In the germline V gene, CDR1 corresponds to MGHRA and CDR2 to YSYEKL. Counted from cysteine to phenylalanine, this CDR3 has 14 amino acids. The only DNA kept is the CDR3, 42 bases in frame from the first base. V gives up 8 bases and J gives up 5 bases, and the segment between their germline ends measures 18 bases. The immunoSEQ Assay, a bias-controlled multiplex PCR, was used to amplify TCRbeta CDR3 regions from genomic DNA. The study's processing was this. Within the assay, amplification of reference gene primers was used to estimate how many nucleated cells each sample contained. To quantify the absolute abundance of each unique TCRbeta CDR3 rearrangement, sequence reads were collapsed and filtered. For each sample, productive Simpson clonality was calculated by taking the square root of Simpson's diversity index across productive rearrangements. TCRdb took over this immuneACCESS table, retaining in-frame rearrangements with V and J assigned. Such tables are incomplete; in checked studies, under half of the missing clones stem from an unresolved V gene, and the remainder is unexplained. The DNA was the basis for D and trimming; V, J and clone size are from that table. This sample lists more than 300,000 clones; around nine tenths were detected once. The ten largest clones represent 4.5% to 7% of the sample.

Participants in the prospective study were aged about 18 to 90 years, lived in more than 20 United States geographic areas, and enrolled through a virtual design. To assign participants to cohorts, the prospective study relied on clinical history that participants themselves reported in a screening survey and a study questionnaire. For ImmuneRACE Cohort 3, a participant was defined as recovered based on two consecutive negative NP/OP PCR tests, clearance by a healthcare professional, or resolution of symptoms. Mobile phlebotomists in the prospective study collected whole blood, serum and a nasopharyngeal or oropharyngeal swab from every participant. Additional blood draws and questionnaires over an approximately 2-month period could optionally be provided by prospective study participants. Before DNA extraction, blood samples from the prospective study were shipped at room temperature or frozen.

The TCR sequence derives from a woman in her twenties or thirties who had recovered from COVID-19. The rearrangement joined TRBV4-1 to TRBJ1-1; TRBD1 is a weak D gene call, 6 bases matching. Sequenced material: PBMCs or T cells enriched from blood (not recorded which). The nucleotides read TGCGCCAGCGTCGACCAGGGGAGGGGGACTGAAGCTTTCTTT. This translates into CASVDQGRGTEAFF.